Sequencing of this TCR beta chain was carried out in a study of CD8+ T cells in alopecia areata. Study background: Patients received oral tofacitinib, 5 to 10 mg twice daily, for moderate-to-severe alopecia areata.

The germline V gene has CDR1 SGDLS and CDR2 YYNGEE. The CDR3 totals 14 residues. The V and J ends lost 3 bases and 4 bases respectively, with 14 bases between them. TCR sequencing used cDNA made by reverse transcription of extracted RNA. Profiling relied on immunoSEQ multiplex PCR, and the TCRdb table lists in-frame clones only, not all of them. Among more than 100,000 clones, approximately 58% were seen once, and the ten largest hold roughly 4.3%. The sequence came from a human donor with alopecia areata. The specimen comprised CD4+ T cells sorted from blood, sampled at week 0. The chain is built from TRBV9 and TRBJ2-7, with D unclear. CDR3 nucleotides: TGTGCCAGCAGCGCTCGGATGACCACGTACGAGCAGTACTTC. Residues: CASSARMTTYEQYF.